This T cell receptor (beta chain) was sequenced during a study of blood T cell repertoires in COVID-19. On the study more broadly: Both acute and convalescent COVID-19 samples were obtained from the United States, Italy and Spain. T cells, B-cell-depleted T cells, or PBMCs provided the cDNA or gDNA that served as material.

As processed by the authors: Quantification of nucleated cells was approximated via reference gene primer amplification. This table comes from immunoSEQ multiplex PCR, and its TCRdb copy is limited to in-frame clones, with some not included. V and J calls and clone size follow that table, whereas D and trimming were derived from the DNA. Of 95,000 to 150,000 clones in the sample, approximately 85% were seen once. J gave up 6 bases and V 3 bases, and 3 bases lay outside the gene matches. This CDR3 has 13 amino acids. Germline values: CDR1 ENHRY, CDR2 SYGVKD. The specimen was peripheral blood. The chain carries TRBV10-3 and TRBJ1-2, with 8 bases lining up with TRBD1. This clonotype was obtained from a human donor in a cohort sampled during active COVID-19. The CDR3 DNA reads as TGTGCCATCAGTGAAACAGGGGGGGATGGCTACACCTTC. This encodes CAISETGGDGYTF.